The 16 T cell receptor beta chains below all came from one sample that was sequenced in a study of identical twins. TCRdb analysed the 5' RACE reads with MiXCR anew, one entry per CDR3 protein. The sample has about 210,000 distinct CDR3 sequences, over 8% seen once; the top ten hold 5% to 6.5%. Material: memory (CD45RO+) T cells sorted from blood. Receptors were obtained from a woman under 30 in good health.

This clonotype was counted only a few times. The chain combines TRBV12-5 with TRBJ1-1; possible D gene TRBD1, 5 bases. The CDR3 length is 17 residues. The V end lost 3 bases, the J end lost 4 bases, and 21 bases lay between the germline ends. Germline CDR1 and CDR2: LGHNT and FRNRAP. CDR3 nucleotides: TGTGCTAGTGGTTTACGTTTTCTTGGGGGTGAGAGCACTGAAGCTTTCTTT. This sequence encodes CASGLRFLGGESTEAFF.

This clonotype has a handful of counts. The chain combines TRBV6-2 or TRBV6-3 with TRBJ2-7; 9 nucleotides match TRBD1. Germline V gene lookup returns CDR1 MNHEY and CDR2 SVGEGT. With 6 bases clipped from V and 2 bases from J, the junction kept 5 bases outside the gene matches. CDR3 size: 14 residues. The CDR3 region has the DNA TGTGCCAGCAGCGAAGGGACAGGGACCTACGAGCAGTACTTC. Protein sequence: CASSEGTGTYEQYF.

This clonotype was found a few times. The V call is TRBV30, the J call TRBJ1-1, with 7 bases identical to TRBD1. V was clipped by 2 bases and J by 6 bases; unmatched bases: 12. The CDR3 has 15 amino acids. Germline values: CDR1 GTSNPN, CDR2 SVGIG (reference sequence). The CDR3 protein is CAWSPPTGRKAEAFF. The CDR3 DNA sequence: TGTGCCTGGAGTCCCCCGACAGGGCGCAAAGCTGAAGCTTTCTTT. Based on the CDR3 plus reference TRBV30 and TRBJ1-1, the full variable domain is SQTIHQWPATLVQPVGSPLSLECTVEGTSNPNLYWYRQAAGRGLQLLFYSVGIGQISSEVPQNLSASRPQDRQFILSSKKLLLSDSGFYLCAWSPPTGRKAEAFFGQGTRLTVV.

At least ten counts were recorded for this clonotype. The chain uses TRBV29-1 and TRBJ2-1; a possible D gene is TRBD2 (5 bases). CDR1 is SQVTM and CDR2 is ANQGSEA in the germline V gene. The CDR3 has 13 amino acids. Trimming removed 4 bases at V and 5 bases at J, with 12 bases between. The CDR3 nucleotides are TGCAGCGTTGTCCTAGCCGGGGACAATGAGCAGTTCTTC. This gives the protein CSVVLAGDNEQFF.

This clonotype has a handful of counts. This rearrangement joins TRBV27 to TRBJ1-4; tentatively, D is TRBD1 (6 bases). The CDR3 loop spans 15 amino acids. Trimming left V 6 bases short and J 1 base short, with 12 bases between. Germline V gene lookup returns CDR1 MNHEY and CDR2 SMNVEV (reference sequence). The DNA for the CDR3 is TGTGCCAGCAGACGGGACATTGGAACTAATGAAAAACTGTTTTTT. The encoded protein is CASRRDIGTNEKLFF.

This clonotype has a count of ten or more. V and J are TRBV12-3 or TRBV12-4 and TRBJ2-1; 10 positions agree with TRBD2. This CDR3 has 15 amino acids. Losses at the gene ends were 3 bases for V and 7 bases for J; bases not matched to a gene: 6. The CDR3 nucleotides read TGTGCCAGCAGTTTCCAGGGTAGCGGGAGGAATGAGCAGTTCTTC. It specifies CASSFQGSGRNEQFF.

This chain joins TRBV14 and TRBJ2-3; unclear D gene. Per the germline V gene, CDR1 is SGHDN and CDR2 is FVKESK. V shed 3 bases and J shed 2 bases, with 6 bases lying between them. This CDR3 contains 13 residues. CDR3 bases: TGTGCCAGCAGCCACCAAAACACAGATACGCAGTATTTT. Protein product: CASSHQNTDTQYF.

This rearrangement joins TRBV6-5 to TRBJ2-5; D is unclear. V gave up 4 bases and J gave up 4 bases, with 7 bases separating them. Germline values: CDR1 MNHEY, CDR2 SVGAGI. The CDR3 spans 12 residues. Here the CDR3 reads CASSSRSETQYF. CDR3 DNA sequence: TGTGCCAGCAGTTCCCGCTCAGAGACCCAGTACTTC.

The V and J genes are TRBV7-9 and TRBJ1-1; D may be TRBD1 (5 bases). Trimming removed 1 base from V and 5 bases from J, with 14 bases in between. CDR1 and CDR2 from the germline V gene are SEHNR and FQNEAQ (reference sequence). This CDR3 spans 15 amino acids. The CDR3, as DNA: TGTGCCAGCAGCTTAGTTAGCTGGGGCGATACTGAAGCTTTCTTT. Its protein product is CASSLVSWGDTEAFF.

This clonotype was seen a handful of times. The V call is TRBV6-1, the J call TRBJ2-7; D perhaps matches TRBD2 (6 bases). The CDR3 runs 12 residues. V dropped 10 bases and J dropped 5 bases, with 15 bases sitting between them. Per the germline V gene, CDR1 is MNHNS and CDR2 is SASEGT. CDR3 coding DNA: TGTGCCACCACCGGGACTTTAAACGAGCAGTACTTC. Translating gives CATTGTLNEQYF.

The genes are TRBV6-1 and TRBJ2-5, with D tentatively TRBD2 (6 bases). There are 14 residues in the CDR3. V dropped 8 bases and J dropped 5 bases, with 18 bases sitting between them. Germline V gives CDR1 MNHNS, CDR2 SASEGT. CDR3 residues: CASVHGGIEETQYF. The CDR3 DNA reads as TGTGCCAGCGTCCATGGCGGGATTGAGGAGACCCAGTACTTC.

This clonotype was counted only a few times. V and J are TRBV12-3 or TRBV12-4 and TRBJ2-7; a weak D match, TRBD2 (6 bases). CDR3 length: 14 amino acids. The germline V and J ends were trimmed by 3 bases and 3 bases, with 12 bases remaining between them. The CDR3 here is CASSFNRGIYEQYF. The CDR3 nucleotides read TGTGCCAGCAGTTTTAACCGGGGGATCTACGAGCAGTACTTC.

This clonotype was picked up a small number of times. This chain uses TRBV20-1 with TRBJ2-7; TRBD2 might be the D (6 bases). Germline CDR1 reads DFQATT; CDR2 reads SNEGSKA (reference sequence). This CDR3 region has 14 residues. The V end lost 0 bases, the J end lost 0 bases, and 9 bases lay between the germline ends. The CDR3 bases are TGCAGTGCTAGAGAAGGCGGGACCTCCTACGAGCAGTACTTC. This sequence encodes CSAREGGTSYEQYF.

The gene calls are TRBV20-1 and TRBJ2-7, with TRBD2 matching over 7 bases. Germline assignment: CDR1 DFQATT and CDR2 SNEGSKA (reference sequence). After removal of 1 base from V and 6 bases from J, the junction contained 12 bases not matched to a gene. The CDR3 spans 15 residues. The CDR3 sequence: CSARVAGVMSGEQYF. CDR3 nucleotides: TGCAGTGCTAGAGTGGCGGGGGTTATGTCTGGCGAGCAGTACTTC.

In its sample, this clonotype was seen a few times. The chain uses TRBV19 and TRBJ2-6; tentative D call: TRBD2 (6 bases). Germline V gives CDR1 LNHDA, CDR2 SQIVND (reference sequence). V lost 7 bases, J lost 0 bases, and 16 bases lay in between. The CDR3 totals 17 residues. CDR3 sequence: CASTFHGSSSGANVLTF. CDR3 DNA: TGTGCCAGTACCTTTCACGGGAGCAGCTCTGGGGCCAACGTCCTGACTTTC. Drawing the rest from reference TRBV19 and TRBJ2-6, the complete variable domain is DGGITQSPKYLFRKEGQNVTLSCEQNLNHDAMYWYRQDPGQGLRLIYYSQIVNDFQKGDIAEGYSVSREKKESFPLTVTSAQKNPTAFYLCASTFHGSSSGANVLTFGAGSRLTVL.

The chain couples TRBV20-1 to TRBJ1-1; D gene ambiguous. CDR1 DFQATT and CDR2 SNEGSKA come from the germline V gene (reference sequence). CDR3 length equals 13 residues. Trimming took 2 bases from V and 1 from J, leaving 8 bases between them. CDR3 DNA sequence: TGCAGTGCTAGACTAACAGAGAACACTGAAGCTTTCTTT. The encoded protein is CSARLTENTEAFF.